The source of this TCR beta chain is a study of T-cell memory formation after mild COVID-19. One entry per CDR3 protein results from TCRdb running MiXCR on the 5' RACE reads. The repertoire includes over 150,000 distinct CDR3 sequences, about 21% of them detected once, and roughly 24% sits in the top ten. The ends lost 9 bases at V and 7 bases at J; junction bases unmatched: 19. CDR3 length: 17 residues. Per the germline V gene, CDR1 is LNHDA and CDR2 is SQIVND (reference sequence). This clonotype was seen ten or more times. Sample: PBMCs or a T cell subset sorted from them (not recorded which). The rearrangement joins TRBV19 to TRBJ2-3, with 10 nucleotides matching TRBD1. This receptor was taken from an adult woman who had mild COVID-19 (a few samples of this study predate the infection). Cell type and time point are not known. This CDR3 is CASHPGPGQGIRHTQYF. In DNA, the CDR3 is TGTGCCAGCCACCCGGGGCCGGGACAGGGGATTCGTCATACGCAGTATTTT. Together with reference TRBV19 and TRBJ2-3, the CDR3 gives the full variable domain: DGGITQSPKYLFRKEGQNVTLSCEQNLNHDAMYWYRQDPGQGLRLIYYSQIVNDFQKGDIAEGYSVSREKKESFPLTVTSAQKNPTAFYLCASHPGPGQGIRHTQYFGPGTRLTVL.